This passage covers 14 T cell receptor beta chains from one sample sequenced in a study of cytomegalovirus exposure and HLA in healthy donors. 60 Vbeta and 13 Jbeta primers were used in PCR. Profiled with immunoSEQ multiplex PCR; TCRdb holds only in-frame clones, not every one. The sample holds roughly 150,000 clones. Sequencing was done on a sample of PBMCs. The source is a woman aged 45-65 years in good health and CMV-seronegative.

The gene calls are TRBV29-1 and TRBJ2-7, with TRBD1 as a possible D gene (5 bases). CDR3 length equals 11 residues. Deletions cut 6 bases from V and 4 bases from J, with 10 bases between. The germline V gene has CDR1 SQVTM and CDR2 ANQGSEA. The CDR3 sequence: CSVKQVYEQYF. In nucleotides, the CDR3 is TGCAGCGTCAAACAGGTTTACGAGCAGTACTTC.

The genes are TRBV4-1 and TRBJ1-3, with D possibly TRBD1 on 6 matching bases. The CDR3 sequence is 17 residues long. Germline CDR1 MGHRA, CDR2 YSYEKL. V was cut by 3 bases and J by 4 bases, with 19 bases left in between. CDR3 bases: TGCGCCAGCAGCCAGCCAAATGGGGCAGGGGTGGGAAACACCATATATTTT. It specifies CASSQPNGAGVGNTIYF.

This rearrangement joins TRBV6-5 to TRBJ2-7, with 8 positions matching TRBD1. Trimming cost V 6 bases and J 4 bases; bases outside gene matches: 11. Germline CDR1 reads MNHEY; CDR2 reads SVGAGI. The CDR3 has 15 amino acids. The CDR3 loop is CASRSPTGASYEQYF. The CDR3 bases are TGTGCCAGCAGGTCCCCGACAGGGGCTTCGTACGAGCAGTACTTC.

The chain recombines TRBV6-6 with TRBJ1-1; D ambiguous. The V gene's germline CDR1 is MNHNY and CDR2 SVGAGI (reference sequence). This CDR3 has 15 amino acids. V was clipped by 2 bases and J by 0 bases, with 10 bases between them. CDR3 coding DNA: TGTGCCAGCAGTTACGATTCCGGGGTGAACACTGAAGCTTTCTTT. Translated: CASSYDSGVNTEAFF.

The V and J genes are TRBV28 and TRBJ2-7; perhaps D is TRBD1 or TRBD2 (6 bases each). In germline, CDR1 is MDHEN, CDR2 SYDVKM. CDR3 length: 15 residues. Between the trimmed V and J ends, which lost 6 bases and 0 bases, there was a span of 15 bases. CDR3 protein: CASSLGGFPSYEQYF. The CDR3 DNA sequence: TGTGCCAGCAGCTTAGGGGGGTTTCCCTCCTACGAGCAGTACTTC. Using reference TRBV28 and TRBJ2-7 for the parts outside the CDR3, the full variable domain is DVKVTQSSRYLVKRTGEKVFLECVQDMDHENMFWYRQDPGLGLRLIYFSYDVKMKEKGDIPEGYSVSREKKERFSLILESASTNQTSMYLCASSLGGFPSYEQYFGPGTRLTVT.

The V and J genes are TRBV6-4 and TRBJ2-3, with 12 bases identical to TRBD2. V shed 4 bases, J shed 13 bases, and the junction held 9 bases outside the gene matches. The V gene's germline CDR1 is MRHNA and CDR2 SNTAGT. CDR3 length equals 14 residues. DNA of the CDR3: TGTGCCAGCAGTGCCGGACTAGCGGGGTACTATAAGTATTTT. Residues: CASSAGLAGYYKYF.

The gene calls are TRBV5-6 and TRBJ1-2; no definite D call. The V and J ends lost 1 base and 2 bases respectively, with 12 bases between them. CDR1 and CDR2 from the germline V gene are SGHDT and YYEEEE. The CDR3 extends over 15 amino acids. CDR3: CASSLRSRINYGYTF. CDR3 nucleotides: TGTGCCAGCAGCTTGAGATCCAGAATAAACTATGGCTACACCTTC.

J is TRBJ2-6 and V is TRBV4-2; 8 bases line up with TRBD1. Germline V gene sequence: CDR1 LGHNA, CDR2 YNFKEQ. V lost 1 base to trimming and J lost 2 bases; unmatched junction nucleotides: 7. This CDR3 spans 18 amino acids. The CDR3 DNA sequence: TGTGCCAGCAGCCAAGTAAGGCCAGGGGGCACTGGGGCCAACGTCCTGACTTTC. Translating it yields CASSQVRPGGTGANVLTF.

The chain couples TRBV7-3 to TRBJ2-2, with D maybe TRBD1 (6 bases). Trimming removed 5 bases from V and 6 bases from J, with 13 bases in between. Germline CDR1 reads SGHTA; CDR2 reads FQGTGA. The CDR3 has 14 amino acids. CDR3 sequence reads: CASSLGTFSGELFF. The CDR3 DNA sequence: TGTGCCAGCAGCCTCGGGACATTCTCCGGGGAGCTGTTTTTT.

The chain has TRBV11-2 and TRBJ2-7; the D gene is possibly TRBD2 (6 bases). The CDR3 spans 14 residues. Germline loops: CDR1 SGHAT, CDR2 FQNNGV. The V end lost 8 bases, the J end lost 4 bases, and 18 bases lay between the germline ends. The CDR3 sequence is CASDSLGLAYEQYF. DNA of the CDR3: TGTGCCAGCGACTCCCTGGGACTCGCATACGAGCAGTACTTC.

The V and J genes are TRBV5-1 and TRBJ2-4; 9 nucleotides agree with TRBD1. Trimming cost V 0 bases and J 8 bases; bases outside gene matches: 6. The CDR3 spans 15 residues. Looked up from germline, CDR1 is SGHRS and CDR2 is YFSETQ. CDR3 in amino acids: CASSLATGGEYIQYF. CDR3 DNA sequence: TGCGCCAGCAGCTTGGCTACAGGGGGCGAGTACATTCAGTACTTC.

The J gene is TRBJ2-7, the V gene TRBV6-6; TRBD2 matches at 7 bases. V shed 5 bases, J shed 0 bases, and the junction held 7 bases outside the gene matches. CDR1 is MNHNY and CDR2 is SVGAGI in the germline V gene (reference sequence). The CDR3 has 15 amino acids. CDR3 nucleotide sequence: TGTGCCAGCAGTGACGAGGCTAGCGGCTCCTACGAGCAGTACTTC. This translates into CASSDEASGSYEQYF.

The DNA of the CDR3 is TGTGCCAGCAGCGCGGGACAGACCAATCAGCCCCAGCATTTT. Its translation is CASSAGQTNQPQHF. The rearrangement uses TRBV5-5 and TRBJ1-5; TRBD1 aligns across 7 bases. CDR3 length: 14 amino acids. Trimming removed 4 bases from V and 3 bases from J; junction bases left unmatched: 4. CDR1 and CDR2 from the germline V gene are SGHKS and YYEKEE (reference sequence).

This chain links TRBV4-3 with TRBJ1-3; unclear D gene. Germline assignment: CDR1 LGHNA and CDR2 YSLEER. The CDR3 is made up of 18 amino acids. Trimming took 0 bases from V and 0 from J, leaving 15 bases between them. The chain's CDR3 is CASSQDEGQTYSGNTIYF. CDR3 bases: TGCGCCAGCAGCCAAGATGAGGGTCAGACCTACTCTGGAAACACCATATATTTT.